A selection of T cell receptor beta chains follows, all from one sample in a study of cytomegalovirus exposure and HLA in healthy donors. TCRdb keeps only in-frame clones here, not all; method: immunoSEQ multiplex PCR. This sample has under 200,000 clones; 84% occur once, and the top ten carry about 0.25%. Sequencing was done on a sample of PBMCs. Every receptor here comes from a boy between 10 and 17 years old in good health and CMV-seronegative. CDR3s leave out the opening cysteine and the closing phenylalanine or tryptophan.

v_gene: TRBV6-1
CDR3aa: ASSKETSAYEQY

v_gene: TRBV5-6
CDR3aa: ASSSLDRVTPNTGELF

v_gene: TRBV19
CDR3aa: ASSSRGASTYEQY

v_gene: TRBV5-1
CDR3aa: ASSLDSPDNSPLH

v_gene: TRBV30
CDR3aa: AWSVRGRNQPQH

v_gene: TRBV5-3
CDR3aa: ARSLSGLAGLNEQF

v_gene: TRBV18
CDR3aa: ASSSDIEETQY

v_gene: TRBV7-9
CDR3aa: ASSSDEERPHEQY

v_gene: TRBV27
CDR3aa: ASRSSGEQF

v_gene: TRBV27
CDR3aa: ASSNTGPTNEKLF

v_gene: TRBV7-8
CDR3aa: ASSLLAASYEQY

v_gene: TRBV5-1
CDR3aa: ASSLLQAGTYEQY

v_gene: TRBV30
CDR3aa: AWATGYYEKLF

v_gene: TRBV9
CDR3aa: ASSARQTRLASNTGELF

v_gene: TRBV5-5
CDR3aa: ASSLTSTSSTDTQY

v_gene: TRBV27
CDR3aa: ASSLAETGSNYNEQF

v_gene: TRBV5-4
CDR3aa: ASSLDRDRGYT

v_gene: TRBV10-1
CDR3aa: ASSRSGGAVGELF

v_gene: TRBV5-1
CDR3aa: ASSLEGAEDEQF

v_gene: TRBV29-1
CDR3aa: SVEDLRQGVNEQY

v_gene: TRBV2
CDR3aa: ASGRTGSGSYNSPLH

v_gene: TRBV9
CDR3aa: ASSVAGGAEETQY

v_gene: TRBV11-1
CDR3aa: ASSLVGEATEAF

v_gene: TRBV9
CDR3aa: ASSPRHGGAYEQY

v_gene: TRBV20-1
CDR3aa: SAQAYTEAF

v_gene: TRBV6-5
CDR3aa: ASSYTGGGELF

v_gene: TRBV7-2
CDR3aa: ASNPWSSGTDEQF

v_gene: TRBV28
CDR3aa: ASTKPGTETDTQY

v_gene: TRBV27
CDR3aa: ASSFNREPNEKLF

v_gene: TRBV11-2
CDR3aa: ASSLDGYSSEQY

v_gene: TRBV9
CDR3aa: ASSVGGSGSYEQY

v_gene: TRBV7-9
CDR3aa: ASSLVASAYNEQF

v_gene: TRBV9
CDR3aa: ASSLRTSGAVNEQF

v_gene: TRBV14
CDR3aa: ASSGTGKRGYT

v_gene: TRBV5-6
CDR3aa: ASSVLGRGGVQETQY

v_gene: TRBV5-1
CDR3aa: ASNLVPSGSGGTDTQY

v_gene: TRBV6-5
CDR3aa: ASSYWAGSSPLH

v_gene: TRBV7-6
CDR3aa: ASSLRTRETQY

v_gene: TRBV30
CDR3aa: AWSVSPRGQPLYSNQPQH

v_gene: TRBV4-1
CDR3aa: ASSQVIPRQTNEKLF

v_gene: TRBV2
CDR3aa: ASSAPSSYNEQF

v_gene: TRBV29-1
CDR3aa: SVATTLTDTQY

v_gene: TRBV15
CDR3aa: ATSRDFDIHQNIQY

v_gene: TRBV5-1
CDR3aa: ASSSTGPEQF

v_gene: TRBV12-5
CDR3aa: ASAYRYRGFTEKLF

v_gene: TRBV14
CDR3aa: ASSQIAVRNTGELF

v_gene: TRBV30
CDR3aa: AWSALSGGATQETQY

v_gene: TRBV9
CDR3aa: ASSVGLAVNTGELF

v_gene: TRBV28
CDR3aa: ASSFNRAGNTIY

v_gene: TRBV2
CDR3aa: ASEGGAQETQY

v_gene: TRBV7-8
CDR3aa: ASSLTDRGWAQPQH

v_gene: TRBV5-4
CDR3aa: ASSRQGVVGYT

v_gene: TRBV6-5
CDR3aa: ASSYLGGSGNTIY

v_gene: TRBV7-2
CDR3aa: ASRAGGLVKAGELF